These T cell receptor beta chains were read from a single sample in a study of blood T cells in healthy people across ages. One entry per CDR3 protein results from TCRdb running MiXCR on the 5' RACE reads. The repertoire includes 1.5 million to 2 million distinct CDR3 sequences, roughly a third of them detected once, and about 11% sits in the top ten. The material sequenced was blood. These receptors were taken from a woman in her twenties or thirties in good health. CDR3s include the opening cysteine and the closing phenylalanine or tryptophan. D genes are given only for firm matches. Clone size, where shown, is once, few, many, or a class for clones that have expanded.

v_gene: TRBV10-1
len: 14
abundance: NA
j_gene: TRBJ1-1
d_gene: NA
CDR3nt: TGCGCCAGCAGTGGACGGGGCTTGAACACTGAAGCTTTCTTT
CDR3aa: CASSGRGLNTEAFF

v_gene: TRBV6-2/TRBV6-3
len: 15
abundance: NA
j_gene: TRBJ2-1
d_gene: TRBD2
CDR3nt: TGTGCCAGCAAGGCCCCGGGAGGATACTACAATGAGCAGTTCTTC
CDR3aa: CASKAPGGYYNEQFF

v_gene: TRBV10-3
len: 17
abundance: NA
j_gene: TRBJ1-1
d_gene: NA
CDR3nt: TGTGCCATCAGTGAGACAAACCGGGCCCCCGGGAACACTGAAGCTTTCTTT
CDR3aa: CAISETNRAPGNTEAFF

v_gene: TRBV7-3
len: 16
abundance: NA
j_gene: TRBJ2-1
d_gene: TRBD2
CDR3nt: TGTGCCAGCAGCTTAGGGGTAGCGGGGGCCGGGAATGAGCAGTTCTTC
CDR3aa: CASSLGVAGAGNEQFF

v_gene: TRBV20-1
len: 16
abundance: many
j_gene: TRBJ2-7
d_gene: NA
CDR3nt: TGCAGTGCTCCCGTAGCGAGGGGCATAAGTTCCTACGAGCAGTACTTC
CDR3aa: CSAPVARGISSYEQYF

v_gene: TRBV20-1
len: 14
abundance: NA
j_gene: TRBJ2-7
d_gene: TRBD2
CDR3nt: TGCAGTGCTAGGTTGCTAGCGGACTCCTACGAGCAGTACTTC
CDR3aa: CSARLLADSYEQYF

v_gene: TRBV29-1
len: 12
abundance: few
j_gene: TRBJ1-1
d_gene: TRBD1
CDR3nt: TGCAGCGTAGTGGACAGGCACACTGAAGCTTTCTTT
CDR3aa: CSVVDRHTEAFF

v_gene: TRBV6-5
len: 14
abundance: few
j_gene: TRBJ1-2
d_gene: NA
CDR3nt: TGTGCCAGCAGCTGGGCTAGGGGGTCCTATGGCTACACCTTC
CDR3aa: CASSWARGSYGYTF

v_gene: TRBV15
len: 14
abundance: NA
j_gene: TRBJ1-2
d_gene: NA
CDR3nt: TGTGCCACCAGCAGAGGTCTCATGAACTATGGCTACACCTTC
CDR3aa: CATSRGLMNYGYTF

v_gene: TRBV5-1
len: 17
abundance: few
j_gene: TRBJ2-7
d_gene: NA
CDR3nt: TGCGCCAGCAGCTTGGGCCCCACTACAGGGAACTCCTACGAGCAGTACTTC
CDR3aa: CASSLGPTTGNSYEQYF

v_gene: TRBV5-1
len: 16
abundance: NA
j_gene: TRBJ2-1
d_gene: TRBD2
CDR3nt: TGCGCCAGCAGCCCGGGAGCGGGAGGGCCTTGGGATGAGCGGTTCTTC
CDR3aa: CASSPGAGGPWDERFF

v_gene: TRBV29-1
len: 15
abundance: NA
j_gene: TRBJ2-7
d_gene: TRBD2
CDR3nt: TGCAGCGCCAGGACTAGCGGGGGGGTTACTTACGAGCAGTACTTC
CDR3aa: CSARTSGGVTYEQYF

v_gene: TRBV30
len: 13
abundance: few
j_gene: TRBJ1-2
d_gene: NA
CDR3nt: TGTGCCTGGAGTGCACAGGCTAACTATGGCTACACCTTC
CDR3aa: CAWSAQANYGYTF

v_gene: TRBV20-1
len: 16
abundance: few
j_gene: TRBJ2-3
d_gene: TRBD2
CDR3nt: TGCAGTGCTTCTTCCGAGGTAGCGGGAGGTCGCGATACGCAGTATTTT
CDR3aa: CSASSEVAGGRDTQYF

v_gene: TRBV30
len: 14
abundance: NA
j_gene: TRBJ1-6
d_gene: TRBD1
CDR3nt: TGTGCCTGGAGTCGGGACAGGGGAAATTCACCCCTCCACTTT
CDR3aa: CAWSRDRGNSPLHF

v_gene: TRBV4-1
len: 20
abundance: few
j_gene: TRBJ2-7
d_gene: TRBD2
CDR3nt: TGCGCCAGCAGCCCCTTACATCCGCCGGGACTAGCGGGGACCTCCTACGAGCAGTACTTC
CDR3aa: CASSPLHPPGLAGTSYEQYF

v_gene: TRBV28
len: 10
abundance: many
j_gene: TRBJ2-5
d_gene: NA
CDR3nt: TGTGCCAGCATGGAAGAGACCCAGTACTTC
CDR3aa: CASMEETQYF

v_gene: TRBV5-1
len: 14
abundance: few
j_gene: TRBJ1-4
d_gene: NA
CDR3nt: TGCGCCAGCAGCCCTTCAACCTCTGGAGAAAAACTGTTTTTT
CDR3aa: CASSPSTSGEKLFF

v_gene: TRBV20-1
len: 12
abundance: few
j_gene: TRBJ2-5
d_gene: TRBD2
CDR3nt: TGCAGTGCTAGGGGACTAGCGGGAGTGGAGTACTTC
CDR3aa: CSARGLAGVEYF